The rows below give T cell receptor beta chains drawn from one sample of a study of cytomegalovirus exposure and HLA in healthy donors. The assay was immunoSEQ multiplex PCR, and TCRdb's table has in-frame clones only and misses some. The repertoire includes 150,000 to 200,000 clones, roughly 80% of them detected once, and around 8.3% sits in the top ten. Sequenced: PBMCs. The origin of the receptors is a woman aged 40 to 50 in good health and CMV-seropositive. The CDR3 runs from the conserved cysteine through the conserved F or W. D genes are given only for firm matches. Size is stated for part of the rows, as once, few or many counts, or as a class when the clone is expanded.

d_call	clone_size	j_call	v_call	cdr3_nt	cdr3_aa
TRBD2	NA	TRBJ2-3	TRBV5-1	TGCGCCAGCAGCTTGGCCCCGGGACTAAAGACAGATACGCAGTATTTT	CASSLAPGLKTDTQYF
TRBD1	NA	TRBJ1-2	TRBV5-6	TGTGCCAGCAGCTTGAGGGGGCGCAACTATGGCTACACCTTC	CASSLRGRNYGYTF
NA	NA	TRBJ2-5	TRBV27	TGTGCCAGCAGGGACGCGGGAAATCAAGAGACCCAGTACTTC	CASRDAGNQETQYF
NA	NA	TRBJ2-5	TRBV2	TGTGCCAGCCACCAGGGGAGCGAAGAGACCCAGTACTTC	CASHQGSEETQYF
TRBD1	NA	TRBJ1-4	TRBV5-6	TGTGCCAGCAACAGACAGGGGGCCCTACCAACTAATGAAAAACTGTTTTTT	CASNRQGALPTNEKLFF
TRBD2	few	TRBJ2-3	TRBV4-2	TGTGCCAGCAGCAAACGGACTAGCGGGACCAGCACAGATACGCAGTATTTT	CASSKRTSGTSTDTQYF
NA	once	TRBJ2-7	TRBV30	TGTGCCTGGGATTCGGGAAGCTCCTACGAGCAGTACTTC	CAWDSGSSYEQYF
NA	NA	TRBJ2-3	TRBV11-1	TGTGCCAGCAGCTTCAGCAGGCTGATTAGCACAGATACGCAGTATTTT	CASSFSRLISTDTQYF
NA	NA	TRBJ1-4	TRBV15	TGTGCCACCAGCAGTGGACCGTTGGGTCGGGGGTCGGCTAATGAAAAACTGTTTTTT	CATSSGPLGRGSANEKLFF
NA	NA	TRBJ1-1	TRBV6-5	TGTGCCAGCAGTTACGACCGCGGGGAGAACACTGAAGCTTTCTTT	CASSYDRGENTEAFF
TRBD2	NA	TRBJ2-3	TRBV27	TGTGCCAGCAGTCGCCTGACTAGCGGGAACACAGATACGCAGTATTTT	CASSRLTSGNTDTQYF
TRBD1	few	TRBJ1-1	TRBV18	TGTGCCAGCTCACTTATCGGACAGGGCCGGAACACTGAAGCTTTCTTT	CASSLIGQGRNTEAFF
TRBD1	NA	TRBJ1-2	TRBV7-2	TGTGCCAGCAGCCTCCAAGGGACAGCGTCTAACTATGGCTACACCTTC	CASSLQGTASNYGYTF
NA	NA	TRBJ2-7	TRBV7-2	TGTGCCAGCAGCTTAGCTTTTCAGGGCTACGAGCAGTACTTC	CASSLAFQGYEQYF
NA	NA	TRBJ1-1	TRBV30	TGTGCCTGGAGGGCCCCGGGGGGACGAACTGGAACTGAAGCTTTCTTT	CAWRAPGGRTGTEAFF
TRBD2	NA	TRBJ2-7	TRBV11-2	TGTGCCAGCAGCTTAAGCCTGAGCGGGGCGATCCACGAGCAGTACTTC	CASSLSLSGAIHEQYF
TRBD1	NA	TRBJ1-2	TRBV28	TGTGCCAGCAGTACACAGGGGGCGGCCTATGGCTACACCTTC	CASSTQGAAYGYTF
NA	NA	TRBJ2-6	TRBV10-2	TGCGCCAGCAGTGCTTCCTCTGGGGCCAACGTCCTGACTTTC	CASSASSGANVLTF
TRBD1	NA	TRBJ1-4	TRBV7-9	TGTGCCAGCAGCGGGACAGGCAGCACTCAAAAACTGTTTTTT	CASSGTGSTQKLFF
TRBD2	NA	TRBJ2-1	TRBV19	TGTGCCAGTAGTACCCCCGGGACTAGATCCCACAATGAGCAGTTCTTC	CASSTPGTRSHNEQFF
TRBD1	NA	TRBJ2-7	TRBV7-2	TGTGCCAGCAGCTCGCAAGGGGGACAGGGTGGCGAGCAGTACTTC	CASSSQGGQGGEQYF
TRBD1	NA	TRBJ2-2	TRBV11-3	TGTGCCAGCAGCTTCCACGGGACAGGGGGGACCGGGGAGCTGTTTTTT	CASSFHGTGGTGELFF
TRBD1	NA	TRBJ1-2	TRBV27	TGTGCCAGCAGGCCAACCGGGACAGGGGGCGCGGGCTACACCTTC	CASRPTGTGGAGYTF
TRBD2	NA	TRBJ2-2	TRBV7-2	TGTGCCAGCAGCCCCACGGTAGCGGGAGGGCTCGCCGGGGAGCTGTTTTTT	CASSPTVAGGLAGELFF
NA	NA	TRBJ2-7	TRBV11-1	TGTGCCAGCAGCTTTAGCGGAGCAACCTACGAGCAGTACTTC	CASSFSGATYEQYF
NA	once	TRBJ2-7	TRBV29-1	TGCAGCGTTTATGGTGGCGGGGAATACGAGCAGTACTTC	CSVYGGGEYEQYF
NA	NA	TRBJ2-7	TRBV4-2	TGTGCCAGCAGCCAAGTCGGGAAACCCTACGAGCAGTACTTC	CASSQVGKPYEQYF
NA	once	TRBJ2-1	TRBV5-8	TGTGCCAGCAGCTCGTTCAGGGGACAACTCAATGAGCAGTTCTTC	CASSSFRGQLNEQFF
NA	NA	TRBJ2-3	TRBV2	TGTGCCAGCAGTGAAATGGCGGGAAGAGAGTACAGAAATACGCAGTATTTT	CASSEMAGREYRNTQYF
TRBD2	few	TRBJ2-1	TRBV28	TGTGCCAGCAGTTCCTATATTGCGGGGACTAGCGGGGTGAGCTCCTACAATGAGCAGTTCTTC	CASSSYIAGTSGVSSYNEQFF
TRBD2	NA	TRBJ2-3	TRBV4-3	TGCGCCAGCGGACCGGGACTAGCTGTCACAGATACGCAGTATTTT	CASGPGLAVTDTQYF
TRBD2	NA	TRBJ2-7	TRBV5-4	TGTGCCAGCAGCCTCGGTGGACTAGCTGAATACGAGCAGTACTTC	CASSLGGLAEYEQYF
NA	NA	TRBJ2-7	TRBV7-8	TGTGCCAGCAGCTTAGTGGCTAGCAGCTACGAGCAGTACTTC	CASSLVASSYEQYF
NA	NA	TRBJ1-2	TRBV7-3	TGTGCCAGCAGCTTAACCTCGGAGGGCGGCTACACCTTC	CASSLTSEGGYTF
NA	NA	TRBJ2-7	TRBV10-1	TGCGCCTCCTCCGGGGGAACGGGTTACGAGCAGTACTTC	CASSGGTGYEQYF
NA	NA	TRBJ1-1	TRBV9	TGTGCCAGCAGCGTCTCGGCAGGCCAAAACACTGAAGCTTTCTTT	CASSVSAGQNTEAFF
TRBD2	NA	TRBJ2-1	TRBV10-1	TGCGCCAGCAGTACTAGCGGACTCTACAATGAGCAGTTCTTC	CASSTSGLYNEQFF
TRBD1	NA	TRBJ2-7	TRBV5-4	TGTGCCAGCAGCTCATCGTGGGGGACAGGAGCCGAGCAGTACTTC	CASSSSWGTGAEQYF
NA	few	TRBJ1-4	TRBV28	TGTGCCAGCCAGTCAGGGTTGGGGAAACTGTTTTTT	CASQSGLGKLFF
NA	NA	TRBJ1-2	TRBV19	TGTGCCAGTAGTATCGGACGCGGGGGGGTATATGGCTACACCTTC	CASSIGRGGVYGYTF
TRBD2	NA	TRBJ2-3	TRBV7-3	TGTGCCAGCAGCTTACCCACGGGAGGGGCAGATACGCAGTATTTT	CASSLPTGGADTQYF
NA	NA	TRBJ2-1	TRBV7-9	TGTGCCAGCAGCTTAAGGGGGCCTATTGGCGGGGAAACCTACAATGAGCAGTTCTTC	CASSLRGPIGGETYNEQFF
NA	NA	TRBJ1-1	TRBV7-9	TGTTCCAGCAGCATCAGGGAAACTGAAGCTTTCTTT	CSSSIRETEAFF
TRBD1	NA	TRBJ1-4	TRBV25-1	TGTGCCAGCACCGCCGGGACAGGGGATGAAAAACTGTTTTTT	CASTAGTGDEKLFF
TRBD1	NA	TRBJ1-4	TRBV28	TGTGCCAGGCAAAGGGACAGGGCCTCCCCTCGGGATGAAAAACTGTTTTTT	CARQRDRASPRDEKLFF
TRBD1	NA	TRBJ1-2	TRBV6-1	TGTGCCAGCAGTAGGGACAGGGAATACTATGGCTACACCTTC	CASSRDREYYGYTF
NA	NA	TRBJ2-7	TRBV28	TGTGCCAGCAGTTCTCCCTACGAGCAGTACTTC	CASSSPYEQYF
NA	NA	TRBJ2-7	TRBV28	TGTGCCAGCAGTACGGGACTCAGCTTCGCCGAGCAGTACTTC	CASSTGLSFAEQYF
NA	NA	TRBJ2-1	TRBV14	TGTGCCAGCAGCCAAGATTCGCTAAGTGACTATGGGTTCAATGAGCAGTTCTTC	CASSQDSLSDYGFNEQFF
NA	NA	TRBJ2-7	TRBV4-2	TGTGCCAGCAGCCAAGAACTCCTAAACTACGAGCAGTACTTC	CASSQELLNYEQYF
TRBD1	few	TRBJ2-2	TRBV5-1	TGCGCCAGCAGCTTGGCCGGGACAGGTGTCACCGGGGAGCTGTTTTTT	CASSLAGTGVTGELFF